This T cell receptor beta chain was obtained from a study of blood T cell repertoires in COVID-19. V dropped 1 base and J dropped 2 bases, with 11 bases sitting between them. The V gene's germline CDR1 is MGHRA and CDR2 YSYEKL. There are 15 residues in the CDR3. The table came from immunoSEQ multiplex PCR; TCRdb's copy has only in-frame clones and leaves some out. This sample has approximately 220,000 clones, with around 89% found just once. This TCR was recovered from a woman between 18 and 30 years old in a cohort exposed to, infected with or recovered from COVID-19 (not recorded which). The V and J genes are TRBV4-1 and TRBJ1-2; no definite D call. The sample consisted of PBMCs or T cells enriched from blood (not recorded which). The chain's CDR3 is CASSQASDWNYGYTF. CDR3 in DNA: TGCGCCAGCAGCCAAGCCTCGGACTGGAACTATGGCTACACCTTC.